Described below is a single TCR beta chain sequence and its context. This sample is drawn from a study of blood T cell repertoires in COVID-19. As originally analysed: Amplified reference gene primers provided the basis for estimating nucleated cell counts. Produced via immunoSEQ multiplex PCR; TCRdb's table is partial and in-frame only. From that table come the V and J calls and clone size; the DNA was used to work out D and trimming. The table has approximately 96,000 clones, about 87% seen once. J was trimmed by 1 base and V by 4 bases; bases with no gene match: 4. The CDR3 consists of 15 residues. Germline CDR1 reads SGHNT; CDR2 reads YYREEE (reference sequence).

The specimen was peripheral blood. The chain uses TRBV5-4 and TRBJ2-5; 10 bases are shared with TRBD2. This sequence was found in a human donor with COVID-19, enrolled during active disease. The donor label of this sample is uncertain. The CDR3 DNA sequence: TGTGCCAGCAGCCCTGTAGCGGGAGGCCAAGAGACCCAGTACTTC. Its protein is CASSPVAGGQETQYF. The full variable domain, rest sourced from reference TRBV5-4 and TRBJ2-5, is ETGVTQSPTHLIKTRGQQVTLRCSSQSGHNTVSWYQQALGQGPQFIFQYYREEENGRGNFPPRFSGLQFPNYSSELNVNALELDDSALYLCASSPVAGGQETQYFGPGTRLLVL.